This TCR beta chain was sequenced for a study of T cell repertoires in cytomegalovirus infection. Unmatched junction bases numbered 5, after V lost 4 bases and J lost 9 bases. The CDR3 length is 13 residues. Germline assignment: CDR1 SGHDT and CDR2 YYEEEE. TCRdb re-analysed the reads in MiXCR, keeping a single row per CDR3 protein. The table lists about 250,000 distinct CDR3 sequences, about 5.9% of them singletons. This clonotype was picked up many times. The sequenced sample was PBMCs. This TCR was recovered from a human donor in good health (CMV status not recorded). Some clones in this sample may be carry-over from other donors' samples. This sequence joins TRBV5-6 and TRBJ2-1; 9 bases are a match to TRBD1. CDR3 sequence reads: CASSGDRAAEQFF. In nucleotides, the CDR3 is TGTGCCAGCAGCGGGGACAGGGCCGCTGAGCAGTTCTTC. The full variable domain, completed using reference TRBV5-6 and TRBJ2-1, is DAGVTQSPTHLIKTRGQQVTLRCSPKSGHDTVSWYQQALGQGPQFIFQYYEEEERQRGNFPDRFSGHQFPNYSSELNVNALLLGDSALYLCASSGDRAAEQFFGPGTRLTVL.